These 4 T cell receptor beta chains share one sample of origin, sequenced in a study of shared T cell receptors in the human thymus. Data came from immunoSEQ multiplex PCR; TCRdb stores just in-frame clones and leaves some out. The repertoire holds 640,000 or so clones, with 80% to 90% as singletons. These same data were also listed under a study on human thymus T cells.

The sample comprised thymocytes. Source of these receptors: a boy younger than two with a congenital heart defect.

The chain combines TRBV28 with TRBJ2-7, with TRBD1 matching over 9 bases. The CDR3 is 16 residues long. Per the germline V gene, CDR1 is MDHEN and CDR2 is SYDVKM. The J segment lost 4 bases and the V segment lost 5 bases, leaving 12 bases of the junction unmatched. In DNA form, the CDR3 reads TGTGCCAGCAGTGCCCGTGAGGGACAGGGAGGTTACGAGCAGTACTTC. Translated, it gives CASSAREGQGGYEQYF.

The table lists this clone with a count of one. The rearrangement uses TRBV12-5 and TRBJ2-5; 12 bases fit TRBD1. This CDR3 is 18 amino acids long. Per the germline V gene, CDR1 is LGHNT and CDR2 is FRNRAP. Germline trimming cut 6 bases from V and 1 base from J; bases unmatched to any gene: 12. CDR3 amino acids: CASGLGQGAQGGQETQYF. CDR3 in DNA: TGTGCTAGTGGACTGGGACAGGGGGCGCAGGGGGGCCAAGAGACCCAGTACTTC.

The table lists this clone with a few counts. This chain links TRBV28 with TRBJ2-7, with 8 bases that match TRBD1. Germline CDR1 and CDR2: MDHEN and SYDVKM. With V trimmed by 6 bases and J by 2 bases, 9 bases remained unmatched. The CDR3 has 15 residues. CDR3 sequence: CASRPRQGRTYEQYF. The CDR3 region has the DNA TGTGCCAGCAGACCCCGACAGGGGAGGACCTACGAGCAGTACTTC.

The V call is TRBV10-3, the J call TRBJ1-1, with 7 bases lining up with TRBD1. CDR3 length: 13 amino acids. Germline CDR1 ENHRY, CDR2 SYGVKD. J gave up 7 bases and V 7 bases, and 9 bases lay outside the gene matches. Here the CDR3 DNA reads TGTGCCATCATCCTGCGACAGGGAGGTGAAGCTTTCTTT. Its translation is CAIILRQGGEAFF.